These T cell receptor beta chains were read from a single sample in a study of cytomegalovirus exposure and HLA in healthy donors. The protocol was immunoSEQ multiplex PCR, while the TCRdb copy is restricted to in-frame clones and leaves out a portion. The profile shows 150,000 or so clones, around 72% of them singletons. Material for sequencing was PBMCs. These receptors originate from a woman aged 45 to 65 in good health and CMV-seropositive. CDR3s include the opening cysteine and the closing phenylalanine or tryptophan. Each record gives: V gene, J gene, clone size, D gene, CDR3 protein, CDR3 DNA. The D gene is left open where the match is weak. Not all rows give a size; the values are once, few, many and, for expanded clones, a class.

v_call: TRBV6-5; j_call: TRBJ1-1; clone_size: NA; d_call: TRBD1; cdr3_aa: CASNGQGNIEAFF; cdr3_nt: TGTGCCAGCAACGGACAGGGGAACATTGAAGCTTTCTTT
v_call: TRBV11-1; j_call: TRBJ2-7; clone_size: NA; d_call: TRBD1; cdr3_aa: CASSLARGQGNEQYF; cdr3_nt: TGTGCCAGCAGCTTAGCGCGGGGACAGGGCAACGAGCAGTACTTC
v_call: TRBV14; j_call: TRBJ2-5; clone_size: NA; d_call: TRBD2; cdr3_aa: CASSRVRGGETQYF; cdr3_nt: TGTGCCAGCAGCCGAGTTCGGGGGGGTGAGACCCAGTACTTC
v_call: TRBV10-3; j_call: TRBJ2-2; clone_size: NA; d_call: NA; cdr3_aa: CAISELSPGELFF; cdr3_nt: TGTGCCATCAGTGAGTTAAGCCCCGGGGAGCTGTTTTTT
v_call: TRBV5-1; j_call: TRBJ1-1; clone_size: NA; d_call: NA; cdr3_aa: CASSLSSGTMNTEAFF; cdr3_nt: TGCGCCAGCAGCTTATCTTCCGGGACAATGAACACTGAAGCTTTCTTT
v_call: TRBV4-2; j_call: TRBJ2-6; clone_size: NA; d_call: TRBD1; cdr3_aa: CASSLYDRGAGANGLTF; cdr3_nt: TGTGCCAGCAGCCTATACGACAGGGGGGCTGGGGCCAACGGCCTGACTTTC
v_call: TRBV4-3; j_call: TRBJ2-1; clone_size: NA; d_call: TRBD2; cdr3_aa: CASSQDRGGGNNEQFF; cdr3_nt: TGCGCCAGCAGCCAAGATCGCGGCGGGGGAAACAATGAGCAGTTCTTC
v_call: TRBV18; j_call: TRBJ2-7; clone_size: NA; d_call: TRBD2; cdr3_aa: CASSPSTGGTYEQYF; cdr3_nt: TGTGCCAGCTCACCTAGTACGGGGGGGACCTACGAGCAGTACTTC
v_call: TRBV29-1; j_call: TRBJ2-3; clone_size: few; d_call: NA; cdr3_aa: CSVEDLGGASTDTQYF; cdr3_nt: TGCAGCGTTGAAGATTTGGGGGGGGCTAGCACAGATACGCAGTATTTT
v_call: TRBV11-3; j_call: TRBJ2-7; clone_size: NA; d_call: TRBD1; cdr3_aa: CASSLGGGQGTEQYF; cdr3_nt: TGTGCCAGCAGCTTAGGGGGGGGACAGGGCACCGAGCAGTACTTC
v_call: TRBV7-2; j_call: TRBJ1-2; clone_size: NA; d_call: TRBD1; cdr3_aa: CASSSGQGDYGYTF; cdr3_nt: TGTGCCAGCAGCTCGGGACAGGGGGACTATGGCTACACCTTC
v_call: TRBV5-1; j_call: TRBJ2-2; clone_size: NA; d_call: NA; cdr3_aa: CASSAPSGTGELFF; cdr3_nt: TGCGCCAGCAGCGCCCCGAGCGGTACCGGGGAGCTGTTTTTT
v_call: TRBV5-6; j_call: TRBJ2-3; clone_size: many; d_call: NA; cdr3_aa: CASSFRRGSTDTQYF; cdr3_nt: TGTGCCAGCAGCTTCCGGCGGGGATCCACAGATACGCAGTATTTT
v_call: TRBV7-2; j_call: TRBJ1-1; clone_size: NA; d_call: NA; cdr3_aa: CASSAGIMNTEAFF; cdr3_nt: TGTGCCAGCAGCGCAGGCATTATGAACACTGAAGCTTTCTTT
v_call: TRBV28; j_call: TRBJ2-1; clone_size: NA; d_call: TRBD1; cdr3_aa: CASKQGALYNEQFF; cdr3_nt: TGTGCCAGCAAGCAGGGGGCCCTCTACAATGAGCAGTTCTTC
v_call: TRBV4-3; j_call: TRBJ1-4; clone_size: once; d_call: NA; cdr3_aa: CASSQDLGRGGEKLFF; cdr3_nt: TGCGCCAGCAGCCAAGATTTGGGCAGGGGTGGTGAAAAACTGTTTTTT
v_call: TRBV7-2; j_call: TRBJ2-2; clone_size: NA; d_call: NA; cdr3_aa: CASSPLASPNTGELFF; cdr3_nt: TGTGCCAGCAGCCCCCTGGCTAGTCCGAACACCGGGGAGCTGTTTTTT
v_call: TRBV19; j_call: TRBJ1-2; clone_size: NA; d_call: NA; cdr3_aa: CASSNSGSWTQYGYTF; cdr3_nt: TGTGCCAGTAGTAATTCGGGGAGTTGGACTCAGTATGGCTACACCTTC
v_call: TRBV4-3; j_call: TRBJ2-2; clone_size: NA; d_call: TRBD1; cdr3_aa: CASSQDLIGTGRTGELFF; cdr3_nt: TGCGCCAGCAGCCAAGATTTAATCGGGACAGGGCGCACCGGGGAGCTGTTTTTT
v_call: TRBV27; j_call: TRBJ2-5; clone_size: NA; d_call: TRBD2; cdr3_aa: CASSPLAQGTQYF; cdr3_nt: TGTGCCAGCAGTCCACTAGCGCAGGGGACCCAGTACTTC
v_call: TRBV10-3; j_call: TRBJ1-5; clone_size: NA; d_call: NA; cdr3_aa: CAISESSLGNQPQHF; cdr3_nt: TGTGCCATCAGTGAGTCCTCCCTTGGCAATCAGCCCCAGCATTTT
v_call: TRBV5-6; j_call: TRBJ2-1; clone_size: NA; d_call: NA; cdr3_aa: CASSSRGYNEKEQFF; cdr3_nt: TGTGCCAGCAGCTCCCGGGGTTACAATGAAAAAGAGCAGTTCTTC
v_call: TRBV5-1; j_call: TRBJ2-3; clone_size: NA; d_call: TRBD2; cdr3_aa: CASSPALAGGPSTDTQYF; cdr3_nt: TGCGCCAGCAGCCCTGCTCTAGCGGGGGGGCCTAGCACAGATACGCAGTATTTT
v_call: TRBV7-2; j_call: TRBJ2-3; clone_size: NA; d_call: NA; cdr3_aa: CASSLYGSEDTQYF; cdr3_nt: TGTGCCAGCAGCTTATACGGGTCTGAAGATACGCAGTATTTT
v_call: TRBV7-9; j_call: TRBJ2-7; clone_size: NA; d_call: TRBD2; cdr3_aa: CASSGGRVYEQYF; cdr3_nt: TGTGCCAGCTCCGGCGGGAGGGTCTACGAGCAGTACTTC
v_call: TRBV4-3; j_call: TRBJ2-7; clone_size: NA; d_call: TRBD2; cdr3_aa: CASSPTPGLAGPGKQYF; cdr3_nt: TGCGCCAGCAGCCCCACCCCGGGACTAGCGGGACCGGGCAAGCAGTACTTC
v_call: TRBV4-3; j_call: TRBJ1-5; clone_size: NA; d_call: NA; cdr3_aa: CASSQDAGGDQPQHF; cdr3_nt: TGCGCCAGCAGCCAAGATGCCGGGGGGGATCAGCCCCAGCATTTT
v_call: TRBV2; j_call: TRBJ1-3; clone_size: NA; d_call: NA; cdr3_aa: CASSQQGKGNTIYF; cdr3_nt: TGTGCCAGCAGTCAGCAGGGGAAGGGAAACACCATATATTTT
v_call: TRBV11-2; j_call: TRBJ1-2; clone_size: NA; d_call: NA; cdr3_aa: CASSPAGGVYGYTF; cdr3_nt: TGTGCCAGCAGCCCGGCGGGGGGGGTCTATGGCTACACCTTC
v_call: TRBV6-6; j_call: TRBJ2-7; clone_size: NA; d_call: NA; cdr3_aa: CASSLTGDEQYF; cdr3_nt: TGTGCCAGCAGTCTCACGGGGGACGAGCAGTACTTC
v_call: TRBV19; j_call: TRBJ1-5; clone_size: NA; d_call: TRBD1; cdr3_aa: CASSIGQGYNNQPQHF; cdr3_nt: TGTGCCAGTAGTATAGGACAGGGTTATAACAATCAGCCCCAGCATTTT
v_call: TRBV5-4; j_call: TRBJ2-7; clone_size: NA; d_call: TRBD2; cdr3_aa: CASSLAGGPLEQYF; cdr3_nt: TGTGCCAGCAGCTTAGCGGGGGGGCCCCTCGAGCAGTACTTC
v_call: TRBV30; j_call: TRBJ1-2; clone_size: NA; d_call: NA; cdr3_aa: CAWGVNYGYTF; cdr3_nt: TGTGCCTGGGGAGTTAACTATGGCTACACCTTC
v_call: TRBV6-5; j_call: TRBJ1-6; clone_size: NA; d_call: TRBD1; cdr3_aa: CASRADRGARTLHF; cdr3_nt: TGTGCCAGCAGAGCGGACAGGGGGGCGCGGACCCTCCACTTT
v_call: TRBV6-1; j_call: TRBJ2-1; clone_size: few; d_call: TRBD2; cdr3_aa: CASSAGLAGAHEQFF; cdr3_nt: TGTGCCAGCAGTGCCGGACTAGCGGGAGCCCATGAGCAGTTCTTC
v_call: TRBV2; j_call: TRBJ2-1; clone_size: NA; d_call: NA; cdr3_aa: CASSGIVTAGEQFF; cdr3_nt: TGTGCCAGCAGTGGAATCGTGACCGCGGGTGAGCAGTTCTTC
v_call: TRBV5-1; j_call: TRBJ1-2; clone_size: NA; d_call: TRBD1; cdr3_aa: CASSLARGASGYTF; cdr3_nt: TGCGCCAGCAGCTTGGCCAGGGGGGCTAGTGGCTACACCTTC
v_call: TRBV5-4; j_call: TRBJ2-5; clone_size: NA; d_call: TRBD1; cdr3_aa: CASSLGGTGQETQYF; cdr3_nt: TGTGCCAGCAGCTTGGGGGGGACAGGGCAAGAGACCCAGTACTTC
v_call: TRBV7-9; j_call: TRBJ1-5; clone_size: NA; d_call: TRBD1; cdr3_aa: CASSAQGDQPQRF; cdr3_nt: TGTGCCAGCAGCGCACAGGGGGATCAGCCCCAGCGTTTT
v_call: TRBV25-1; j_call: TRBJ2-7; clone_size: NA; d_call: TRBD2; cdr3_aa: CASSESGGGAYEQYF; cdr3_nt: TGTGCCAGCAGTGAATCCGGCGGGGGGGCCTACGAGCAGTACTTC
v_call: TRBV7-2; j_call: TRBJ2-3; clone_size: NA; d_call: TRBD2; cdr3_aa: CASSPVASGEGTDTQYF; cdr3_nt: TGTGCCAGCAGCCCGGTTGCTAGCGGGGAAGGCACAGATACGCAGTATTTT